The following is a T cell receptor (beta chain) sequence with its context. Its cognate antigen is unknown. These data originate in a study of cytomegalovirus exposure and HLA in healthy donors. Study findings and constraints: Analysis performed later found roughly 17,000 TCR beta sequences associated with HLA alleles at 0.05 false discovery rate. Among immune exposure information, only CMV serostatus was available. CMV antigen specificity was confirmed in vitro for a few CMV-associated chains.

This PCR relied on a set of 60 Vbeta primers and 13 Jbeta primers. Profiled with immunoSEQ multiplex PCR; TCRdb holds only in-frame clones, not every one. The top ten hold roughly 3.9% of the sample, which has about 85,000 clones, around three fifths seen once. Germline V gives CDR1 SGHNT, CDR2 YYREEE (reference sequence). J gave up 1 base and V 0 bases, and 3 bases lay outside the gene matches. This CDR3 has 15 amino acids. The gene calls are TRBV5-4 and TRBJ1-1; 7 bases map to TRBD1. The material sequenced was PBMCs. The origin of this receptor is a man aged 25 to 40 in good health and CMV-seronegative. The CDR3 DNA reads TGTGCCAGCAGCTTGGGAGGGGGCAAGAACACTGAAGCTTTCTTT. Encoded protein: CASSLGGGKNTEAFF.